This T cell receptor beta chain was retrieved from a study of beta chain features in type 1 diabetes. V was shortened by 3 bases and J by 5 bases, with 3 bases between the two germline ends. Germline assignment: CDR1 SGHRS and CDR2 YFSETQ. This CDR3 is built from 11 residues. The entirety of the isolated RNA underwent reverse transcription, so expressed TCRB transcripts were sequenced. The data were produced by immunoSEQ multiplex PCR, yet TCRdb's version contains in-frame clones alone and is incomplete. This sample carries under 550,000 clones, over 9.5% of them seen once, and the ten largest clones take 0.035% to 0.05%. The sample holds a few counts of this clone.

Sequenced material: naive CD4+ T cells from blood. The V gene is TRBV5-1, the J gene TRBJ2-1, with D hard to call. This TCR was recovered from a young woman in good health. Written as DNA, the CDR3 is TGCGCCAGCAGCTCAAACAATGAGCAGTTCTTC. Amino acids: CASSSNNEQFF.